This T cell receptor beta chain was sequenced for a study of shared clonotypes between healthy human individuals. The study's findings and limits: Naive subsets typically showed greater estimated richness than memory subsets.

At deep level, the assay was performed. About 200 ng DNA, approximately 31,000 T cell genomes, went into each sorted-subset replicate PCR. Original processing methods: Quality scores were absent from the junction-only immunoSEQ sequences, so filtering differed. TCRdb's table, derived via immunoSEQ multiplex PCR, lists solely in-frame clones and lacks some. The DNA gave D and trimming, while V, J and clone size come from that table. The table includes roughly 590,000 clones, 95% detected once. In regard to this clone: What it binds is unknown.

Naive CD8 cells were CD45RO-negative, positively selected for CCR7, excluding terminally differentiated effector memory CD45RA+ cells. From germline, CDR1 is SGHAT and CDR2 FQNNGV. This CDR3 has 15 residues. Trimming shortened V by 2 bases and J by 4 bases, and 14 bases separated the two germline ends. The chain combines TRBV11-2 with TRBJ1-1; D ambiguous. Sequenced input: naive CD8+ T cells sorted from blood. The TCR was taken from a woman aged 25 to 39 in good health. The CDR3 sequence: CASSLRRDGVTEAFF. The CDR3, as DNA: TGTGCCAGCAGCTTACGGCGGGATGGCGTCACTGAAGCTTTCTTT.